This TCR beta chain comes out of a study of Tregs in tolerant kidney transplant recipients. Study-level points and caveats: This study did not directly address biological reproducibility.

Sequencing used immunoSEQ multiplex PCR; TCRdb keeps in-frame clones, though not all of them. The profile shows under 100,000 clones, around 94% of them singletons. As for this clone: Its specificity is not known.

Unmatched junction bases numbered 6, after V lost 2 bases and J lost 8 bases. The CDR3 runs 15 residues. Germline V gene sequence: CDR1 MNHEY, CDR2 SVGAGI. The chain joins TRBV6-5 to TRBJ2-1, with 10 bases matching TRBD2. The source of this sequence is a human donor in good health. The sequenced sample consisted of CD8+ T cells from blood. The chain's CDR3 is CASSYVLAGTHEQFF. The CDR3 DNA follows: TGTGCCAGCAGTTACGTACTAGCGGGAACCCATGAGCAGTTCTTC.